Sequencing of this T cell receptor beta chain was carried out in a study of blood T cells in healthy people across ages. Trimming removed 3 bases at V and 9 bases at J, with 15 bases between. The CDR3 contains 14 residues. The germline V gene has CDR1 KGHSH and CDR2 LQKENI. For the second PCR, which ran for about 6 to 11 cycles, a sample-barcoded 5' primer and a J-beta primer mix were used. MiXCR, applied by TCRdb to the 5' RACE reads, yields one record per CDR3 protein. The sample yields about 930,000 distinct CDR3 sequences, roughly 29% seen once. Isolated per sample were at least 6 million PBMCs. The data were also submitted as part of a second study, on T cells of mothers and their children. That paper adds: The authors found no persistent microchimeric T cell clones.

The sequenced sample was blood. The chain combines TRBV18 with TRBJ1-3, with D perhaps matching TRBD1 (6 bases). The sequence was obtained from a woman aged 40-49 years in good health. CDR3 sequence (DNA): TGTGCCAGCTCACCCGGGACACCTTTAAGCACCATATATTTT. Protein sequence: CASSPGTPLSTIYF.